This T cell receptor (beta chain) was found in a study of shared clonotypes between healthy human individuals. In the study overall: The cohort had a couple of women and a few men, ages 18 to 49.

Germline V gene data show CDR1 as MRHNA and CDR2 as SNTAGT. The CDR3 spans 17 residues. With 4 bases removed from V and 0 bases from J, the gap between germline ends came to 18 bases. Genomic DNA belonging to each subset was distributed in equal measure over several immunoSEQ plates. This table comes from immunoSEQ multiplex PCR, and its TCRdb copy is limited to in-frame clones, with some not included. The sample lists about 980,000 clones, less than 85% occurring once. Source material: memory CD4+ T cells sorted from blood. Subset: CD45RA-negative fraction. The chain combines TRBV6-4 with TRBJ2-5; TRBD2 might be the D (6 bases). This receptor was obtained from a young man in good health. In DNA form, the CDR3 reads TGTGCCAGCAGTGCTCACCGGAGGGACTCCGACCAAGAGACCCAGTACTTC. Protein: CASSAHRRDSDQETQYF.